Below are 7 T cell receptor beta chains sequenced from a single sample in a study of cytomegalovirus exposure and HLA in healthy donors. Both 60 Vbeta primers and 13 Jbeta primers went into the PCR. Only in-frame clones appear in the TCRdb table, and some are missing; sequencing was by immunoSEQ multiplex PCR. The sample holds some 81,000 clones; roughly 72% are singletons and the top ten take approximately 12%. The material sequenced was PBMCs. The origin of the receptors is a woman in her 40s in good health and CMV-seropositive.

The chain recombines TRBV28 with TRBJ2-7; 9 bases map to TRBD1. Germline trimming cut 3 bases from V and 3 bases from J; bases unmatched to any gene: 3. This CDR3 region has 14 residues. Per germline, CDR1 MDHEN and CDR2 SYDVKM. CDR3 sequence: CASSLTGGNYEQYF. CDR3 DNA: TGTGCCAGCAGTTTGACAGGGGGGAACTACGAGCAGTACTTC.

The CDR3 bases are TGTGCCAGCAATGGACTAGCGGGGAACACCGGGGAGCTGTTTTTT. It translates to CASNGLAGNTGELFF. The chain employs TRBV2 and TRBJ2-2, with 11 nucleotides matching TRBD2. Trimming at V came to 7 bases and at J to 1 base, leaving 2 bases not matched to a gene. Germline V gene sequence: CDR1 SNHLY, CDR2 FYNNEI. CDR3 length: 15 residues.

In its sample, this clone was seen a few times. The rearrangement joins TRBV4-3 to TRBJ2-5, with 8 bases aligning to TRBD2. Germline CDR1 and CDR2: LGHNA and YSLEER. Trimming took 0 bases from V and 7 from J; bases not matched to a gene: 13. CDR3 length: 17 amino acids. CDR3 nucleotide sequence: TGCGCCAGCAGCCAAGAGCTGTCTAGCGGGTCCGACGGGACCCAGTACTTC. Encoded protein: CASSQELSSGSDGTQYF.

This sequence joins TRBV11-3 and TRBJ2-7, with unresolved D. In germline, CDR1 is SGHNT, CDR2 YENEEA. V was clipped by 1 base and J by 7 bases, with 11 bases between them. The CDR3 runs 13 residues. As DNA, the CDR3 is TGTGCCAGCAGCTTAGCTCGCGGCTATGAGCAGTACTTC. It translates to CASSLARGYEQYF.

V gene TRBV7-2 combines with J gene TRBJ1-1, with 8 bases matching TRBD1. From germline, CDR1 is SGHTA and CDR2 FQGNSA. The CDR3 sequence is 15 residues long. Germline trimming cut 4 bases from V and 1 base from J; bases unmatched to any gene: 5. CDR3 residues: CASSSAGTGNTEAFF. The CDR3 bases are TGTGCCAGCAGCTCGGCCGGGACAGGGAACACTGAAGCTTTCTTT.

This sequence joins TRBV5-1 and TRBJ2-3, with TRBD1 as a possible D gene (6 bases). Trimming shortened V by 2 bases and J by 2 bases, and 12 bases separated the two germline ends. This CDR3 has 15 amino acids. Per the germline V gene, CDR1 is SGHRS and CDR2 is YFSETQ. CDR3 nucleotide sequence: TGCGCCAGCAGCTTCGGGACACCGACCACAGATACGCAGTATTTT. It yields the protein CASSFGTPTTDTQYF. Full variable domain (missing parts from reference TRBV5-1 and TRBJ2-3): KAGVTQTPRYLIKTRGQQVTLSCSPISGHRSVSWYQQTPGQGLQFLFEYFSETQRNKGNFPGRFSGRQFSNSRSEMNVSTLELGDSALYLCASSFGTPTTDTQYFGPGTRLTVL.

This chain connects TRBV7-9 to TRBJ2-3, with TRBD2 identical over 12 bases. CDR1 SEHNR and CDR2 FQNEAQ come from the germline V gene (reference sequence). V lost 5 bases and J lost 7; bases outside the gene matches: 10. This CDR3 comprises 16 residues. The CDR3 DNA reads as TGTGCCAGCAGCATGCCGGGACTAGCGGGTTCGAATACGCAGTATTTT. It translates to CASSMPGLAGSNTQYF.